The 9 T cell receptor beta chains below were found in one sample sequenced in a study of regulatory T cells in long-lasting Graves disease (dated by TCRdb to the early 2020s). Library generation was performed with multiplex PCR. The sequencer listed for this sample is Illumina HiSeq 4000. TCR beta libraries were built with iRepertoire HTBI primers and Arm-PCR amplification of CDR3 regions. The raw public reads went through TCRdb reprocessing: fastp at Q25, MiXCR clone calling, in-frame beta chains kept. Every entry covers one CDR3 protein and lists the most common genes and DNA from its rows. The sample contains over 650,000 distinct CDR3 sequences, 25% to 35% of them found a single time. The ten largest account for about two fifths of the sample. The time point label, read with the paper, signifies: persistent/refractory GD, antithyroid drugs over 5 years with positive TRAb. RNA was extracted from PBMCs in TRIzol for both TCR sequencing and RNA sequencing.

The material sequenced was peripheral blood mononuclear cells (PBMCs), taken when the disease was refractory, from a patient treated with antithyroid drugs. These receptors all stem from a female donor with Graves disease.

The chain links TRBV6-1 to TRBJ1-1, with a tentative D call TRBD1 (5 bases). This CDR3 spans 12 amino acids. V was trimmed by 7 bases and J by 5 bases, leaving 11 bases between them. Germline CDR1 and CDR2: MNHNS and SASEGT. For the CDR3, the DNA is TGTGCCAGCATTTCAGGGACTACTGAAGCTTTCTTT. Protein: CASISGTTEAFF.

This clonotype was found many times. The rearrangement joins TRBV12-3 or TRBV12-4 to TRBJ1-5; 7 bases line up with TRBD1. The J segment lost 4 bases and the V segment lost 5 bases, leaving 8 bases of the junction unmatched. The CDR3 consists of 15 residues. CDR3 in amino acids: CASSRDSAINQPQHF. The CDR3 nucleotides read TGTGCCAGCAGTCGGGACAGTGCCATAAATCAGCCCCAGCATTTT.

This clonotype was seen a handful of times. J is TRBJ2-7 and V is TRBV6-1, with 11 positions matching TRBD2. Germline CDR1 reads MNHNS; CDR2 reads SASEGT. V lost 5 bases, J lost 3 bases, and 9 bases stayed unmatched. The CDR3 is 16 amino acids. The CDR3 here is CASSNELAGVRYEQYF. DNA of the CDR3: TGTGCCAGCAGTAATGAACTAGCGGGAGTTCGCTACGAGCAGTACTTC.

This clonotype has just a few counts. This chain connects TRBV20-1 to TRBJ1-2; unclear D gene. The germline V gene encodes CDR1 DFQATT and CDR2 SNEGSKA (reference sequence). The V end lost 0 bases, the J end lost 0 bases, and 17 bases lay between the germline ends. The CDR3 totals 17 residues. The CDR3 bases are TGCAGTGCTAGAGATGGGGAATCGCTGGGCACTAACTATGGCTACACCTTC. It encodes CSARDGESLGTNYGYTF.

J is TRBJ1-6 and V is TRBV7-9; unclear D gene. The germline CDR1 and CDR2 sequences are SEHNR and FQNEAQ (reference sequence). The CDR3 spans 16 residues. V was shortened by 0 bases and J by 7 bases, with 13 bases between the two germline ends. CDR3 coding DNA: TGTGCCAGCAGCTTAGCCCCCAGAGGAGCCAATTCACCCCTCCACTTT. It yields the protein CASSLAPRGANSPLHF.

For this clonotype: Mismatch with germline at one junction end may stem from a read error. As DNA, the CDR3 is TGTGCCAGCAGCTTAAATTTTAGGAGGGCCAACCAAGAAACCCAGTACTTC. Amino acids: CASSLNFRRANQETQYF. The rearrangement joins TRBV13 to TRBJ2-5, with D tentatively TRBD2 (6 bases). Germline V gene data show CDR1 as PRHDT and CDR2 as FYEKMQ (reference sequence). The CDR3 totals 17 residues.

The V call is TRBV7-9, the J call TRBJ1-1, with a weak D call TRBD1 (5 bases). V lost 5 bases, J lost 2 bases, and 18 bases lay in between. The CDR3 runs 16 residues. The germline gives CDR1 SEHNR, CDR2 FQNEAQ (reference sequence). In DNA form, the CDR3 reads TGTGCCAGCAGCGCGTGGAGGGGACCCTATAACACTGAAGCTTTCTTT. Residues: CASSAWRGPYNTEAFF.

This clonotype was seen only a few times. The V call is TRBV19, the J call TRBJ2-2; no clear D. The CDR3 is 14 residues long. Per germline, CDR1 LNHDA and CDR2 SQIVND (reference sequence). V lost 1 base and J 1 base, leaving 4 bases between the germline ends. CDR3 nucleotides: TGTGCCAGTAGTATAGTGATGAACACCGGGGAGCTGTTTTTT. It translates to CASSIVMNTGELFF.

This clonotype was counted at least ten times. V usage is TRBV6-2 or TRBV6-3 and J usage is TRBJ2-7; TRBD2 is a possible D gene (5 bases). V dropped 8 bases and J dropped 3 bases, with 17 bases sitting between them. In germline, CDR1 is MNHEY, CDR2 SVGEGT. The CDR3 is 14 amino acids. The CDR3 DNA reads TGTGCCAGCGGTCCAGACGGAGGATACTACGAGCAGTACTTC. Its protein is CASGPDGGYYEQYF.